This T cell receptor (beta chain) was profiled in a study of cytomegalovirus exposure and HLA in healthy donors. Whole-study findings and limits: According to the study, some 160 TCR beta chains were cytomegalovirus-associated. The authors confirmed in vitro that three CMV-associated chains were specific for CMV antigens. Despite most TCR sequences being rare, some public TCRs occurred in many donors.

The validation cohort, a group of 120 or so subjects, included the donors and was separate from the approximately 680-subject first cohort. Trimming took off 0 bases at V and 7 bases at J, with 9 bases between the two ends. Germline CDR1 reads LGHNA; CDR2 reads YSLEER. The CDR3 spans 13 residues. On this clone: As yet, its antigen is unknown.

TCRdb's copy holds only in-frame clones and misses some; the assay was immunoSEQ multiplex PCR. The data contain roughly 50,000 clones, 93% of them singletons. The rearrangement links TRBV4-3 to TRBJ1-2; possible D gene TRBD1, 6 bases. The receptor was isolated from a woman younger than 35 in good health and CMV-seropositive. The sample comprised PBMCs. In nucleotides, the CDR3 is TGCGCCAGCAGCCAAGAACAGGGTCTTGGCTACACCTTC. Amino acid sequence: CASSQEQGLGYTF.